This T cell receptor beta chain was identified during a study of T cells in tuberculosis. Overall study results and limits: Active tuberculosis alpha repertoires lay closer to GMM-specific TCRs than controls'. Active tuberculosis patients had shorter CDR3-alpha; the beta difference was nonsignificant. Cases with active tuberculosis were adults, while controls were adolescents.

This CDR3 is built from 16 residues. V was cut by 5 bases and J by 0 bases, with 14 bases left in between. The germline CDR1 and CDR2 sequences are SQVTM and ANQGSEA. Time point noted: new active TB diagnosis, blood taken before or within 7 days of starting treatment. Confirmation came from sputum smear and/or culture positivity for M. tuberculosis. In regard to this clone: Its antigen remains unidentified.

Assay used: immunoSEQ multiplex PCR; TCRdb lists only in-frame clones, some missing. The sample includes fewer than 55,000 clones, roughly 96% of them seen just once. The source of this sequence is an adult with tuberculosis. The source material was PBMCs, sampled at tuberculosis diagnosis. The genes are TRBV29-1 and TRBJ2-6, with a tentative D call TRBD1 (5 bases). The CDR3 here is CSVWRPGPSGANVLTF. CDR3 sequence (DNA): TGCAGCGTTTGGCGCCCAGGGCCCTCTGGGGCCAACGTCCTGACTTTC.